The clone carrying this T cell receptor beta chain has only a few counts. The entry originates in a study of T cells in Graves' hyperthyroidism and ophthalmopathy. The germline V gene has CDR1 SQVTM and CDR2 ANQGSEA. V lost 6 bases, J lost 1 base, and 8 bases stayed unmatched. The CDR3 length is 14 residues. RNA transcripts were the template for amplifying TCR beta CDR3 regions. During a first-round RT-PCR of the TCR CDR3, the HTBI primer set was used. In TCRdb, the multiplex PCR reads were re-called with MiXCR into one record per CDR3 protein. Altogether fewer than 900,000 distinct CDR3 sequences are present, roughly 15% being singletons, with the ten largest covering under 9.5%.

The source of this sequence is a man aged 18 to 29 with Graves' hyperthyroidism. The chain links TRBV29-1 to TRBJ2-7, with 8 bases that match TRBD1. The source material was blood. The CDR3 is CSVLGTGNSYEQYF. In DNA form, the CDR3 reads TGCAGCGTCCTCGGGACAGGAAATTCCTACGAGCAGTACTTC.